The 20 T cell receptor beta chains given below trace back to one sample, sequenced in a study of CD4+ T cells in melanoma. The assay was immunoSEQ multiplex PCR, and TCRdb's table has in-frame clones only and misses some. The sample carries 13,000 or so clones, around 68% recorded once. The sequencing sample was made of cells from a culture (not recorded whether cultured in vitro). The receptors stem from a human donor with melanoma.

This clone was seen once. This chain uses TRBV11-2 with TRBJ1-4, with D perhaps TRBD1 (6 bases). Germline V lookup: CDR1 SGHAT, CDR2 FQNNGV. CDR3 size: 14 residues. Trimming shortened V by 5 bases and J by 3 bases, and 10 bases separated the two germline ends. CDR3 in amino acids: CASSLGQPNEKLFF. CDR3 nucleotide sequence: TGTGCCAGCAGCCTGGGACAACCTAATGAAAAACTGTTTTTT.

This rearrangement joins TRBV19 to TRBJ1-5; D is possibly TRBD1 (6 bases). Trimming removed 7 bases from V and 5 bases from J, with 12 bases in between. The V gene's germline CDR1 is LNHDA and CDR2 SQIVND (reference sequence). The CDR3 consists of 13 residues. The CDR3 coding sequence is TGTGCCAGTACCGCAAACAGGGATCAGCCCCAGCATTTT. Protein sequence: CASTANRDQPQHF.

In its sample, this clone was seen a few times. V is TRBV12-5 and J is TRBJ1-6; no reliable D call. Trimming left V 1 base short and J 16 bases short, with 14 bases between. The CDR3 contains 13 residues. From germline, CDR1 is LGHNT and CDR2 FRNRAP. The DNA for the CDR3 is TGTGCTAGTGGTTTGGAAGAGAGGTCCCCACTCCACTTT. Amino acids: CASGLEERSPLHF.

The chain has TRBV5-1 and TRBJ1-6; 10 nucleotides line up with TRBD1. The CDR3 contains 15 residues. From germline, CDR1 is SGHRS and CDR2 YFSETQ. The ends lost 7 bases at V and 10 bases at J; junction bases unmatched: 11. The CDR3 is CASSFLGQGMSPLHF. The CDR3 region has the DNA TGCGCCAGCTCTTTTTTGGGACAGGGGATGTCACCCCTCCACTTT.

The chain combines TRBV7-9 with TRBJ1-1; tentatively, D is TRBD1 (6 bases). V was trimmed by 2 bases and J by 1 base, leaving 8 bases between them. This CDR3 has 14 residues. In germline, CDR1 is SEHNR, CDR2 FQNEAQ (reference sequence). The CDR3 coding sequence is TGTGCCAGCAGCTTAAGGGGGGCGAACACTGAAGCTTTCTTT. It translates to CASSLRGANTEAFF.

The chain couples TRBV4-1 to TRBJ2-7; weak D call: TRBD1 (6 bases). The CDR3 totals 15 residues. Germline-derived CDR1 and CDR2 are MGHRA and YSYEKL. Trimming left V 0 bases short and J 9 bases short, with 18 bases between. CDR3: CASSQDRGTKLGQYF. CDR3 nucleotide sequence: TGCGCCAGCAGCCAAGATAGGGGGACAAAGCTGGGGCAGTACTTC.

The CDR3 spells CASSGRNLHYGYTF. The CDR3 DNA sequence: TGTGCCAGCAGTGGACGGAACCTACACTATGGCTACACCTTC. The chain uses TRBV6-1 and TRBJ1-2; D is unclear. CDR1 and CDR2 from the germline V gene are MNHNS and SASEGT. The CDR3 has 14 amino acids. V dropped 4 bases and J dropped 3 bases, with 12 bases sitting between them.

The chain couples TRBV29-1 to TRBJ1-3; tentative D call: TRBD1 (6 bases). Trimming took off 6 bases at V and 0 bases at J, with 15 bases between the two ends. The CDR3 runs 15 residues. Per the germline V gene, CDR1 is SQVTM and CDR2 is ANQGSEA. CDR3 DNA: TGCAGCGTGGCTAGGGGGGGCCCCTCTGGAAACACCATATATTTT. Translated: CSVARGGPSGNTIYF.

V is TRBV27 and J is TRBJ2-7; 7 bases map to TRBD2. The V gene's germline CDR1 is MNHEY and CDR2 SMNVEV (reference sequence). Trimming took 11 bases from V and 3 from J; bases not matched to a gene: 13. The CDR3 runs to 14 residues. The CDR3 DNA reads as TGTGCCTCCGGGTACGGGGGGTCCATCTACGAGCAGTACTTC. This sequence encodes CASGYGGSIYEQYF.

This sequence joins TRBV2 and TRBJ1-2, with D unresolved. V was shortened by 11 bases and J by 10 bases, with 17 bases between the two germline ends. The length of the CDR3 is 11 residues. The germline gives CDR1 SNHLY, CDR2 FYNNEI. CDR3 residues: CALGRGILYTF. The DNA of the CDR3 is TGTGCCCTTGGTCGCGGCATCCTCTACACCTTC.

This chain links TRBV5-1 with TRBJ1-2, with D unresolved. Looked up from germline, CDR1 is SGHRS and CDR2 is YFSETQ. The V and J ends lost 0 bases and 2 bases respectively, with 5 bases between them. The CDR3 is 13 residues long. The CDR3 bases are TGCGCCAGCAGCTTGGAGGGCAACTATGGCTACACCTTC. Amino acids: CASSLEGNYGYTF.

This clone appeared a single time. This rearrangement joins TRBV6-1 to TRBJ1-2; D might be TRBD1 (5 bases). The germline gives CDR1 MNHNS, CDR2 SASEGT. This CDR3 region has 15 residues. V was cut by 6 bases and J by 3 bases, with 17 bases left in between. The CDR3 DNA reads as TGTGCCAGCAGACTCATGACAGCCCCCTACTATGGCTACACCTTC. Translated, it gives CASRLMTAPYYGYTF.

The chain uses TRBV7-9 and TRBJ1-4, with D maybe TRBD1 (5 bases). Germline CDR1 SEHNR, CDR2 FQNEAQ (reference sequence). V gave up 3 bases and J gave up 8 bases, with 13 bases separating them. CDR3 size: 14 residues. DNA for the CDR3: TGTGCCAGCAGCTTGGGGGGGTTGGAGGAAAAACTGTTTTTT. Translating gives CASSLGGLEEKLFF.

The chain employs TRBV12-5 and TRBJ2-2; 14 bases align to TRBD2. With V trimmed by 0 bases and J by 2 bases, 11 bases remained unmatched. The CDR3 has 21 amino acids. Germline lookup yields CDR1 LGHNT and CDR2 FRNRAP. CDR3 in DNA: TGTGCTAGTGGTTTGGTACTAATAGAGGGACTAGCGGGGGTTAACACCGGGGAGCTGTTTTTT. Translating gives CASGLVLIEGLAGVNTGELFF.

The chain couples TRBV11-2 to TRBJ1-1; D gene uncertain. The CDR3 is 16 residues long. Germline loops: CDR1 SGHAT, CDR2 FQNNGV. Trimming took off 0 bases at V and 0 bases at J, with 11 bases between the two ends. The CDR3 spells CASSLEFGKMNTEAFF. The DNA of the CDR3 is TGTGCCAGCAGCTTAGAGTTTGGGAAAATGAACACTGAAGCTTTCTTT. Looking up the rest from reference TRBV11-2 and TRBJ1-1 gives the full variable domain: EAGVAQSPRYKIIEKRQSVAFWCNPISGHATLYWYQQILGQGPKLLIQFQNNGVVDDSQLPKDRFSAERLKGVDSTLKIQPAKLEDSAVYLCASSLEFGKMNTEAFFGQGTRLTVV.

The chain is built from TRBV15 and TRBJ1-6; D ambiguous. The CDR3 is made up of 16 amino acids. CDR1 and CDR2 from the germline V gene are LNHNV and YYDKDF (reference sequence). The germline V and J ends were trimmed by 0 bases and 2 bases, with 8 bases remaining between them. Written as DNA, the CDR3 is TGTGCCACCAGCAGAGATTTAGGGACCTATAATTCACCCCTCCACTTT. Encoded protein: CATSRDLGTYNSPLHF.

The rearrangement uses TRBV6-4 and TRBJ2-7; the D gene is possibly TRBD1 (5 bases). The V gene's germline CDR1 is MRHNA and CDR2 SNTAGT. Trimming removed 7 bases at V and 5 bases at J, with 18 bases between. This CDR3 contains 14 residues. The CDR3 bases are TGTGCCAGCAAGCAACAGGTGACCAGCCACGAGCAGTACTTC. It codes for CASKQQVTSHEQYF.

There are a few counts of this clone. V and J are TRBV6-5 and TRBJ1-1; no firm D call. The germline V gene has CDR1 MNHEY and CDR2 SVGAGI. The CDR3 contains 14 residues. Trimming removed 5 bases at V and 0 bases at J, with 10 bases between. The CDR3 sequence: CASSPRVVNTEAFF. DNA of the CDR3: TGTGCCAGCAGTCCCCGTGTCGTGAACACTGAAGCTTTCTTT.

The rearrangement uses TRBV30 and TRBJ2-1; 9 bases align to TRBD2. V lost 7 bases to trimming and J lost 8 bases; unmatched junction nucleotides: 15. The germline V gene encodes CDR1 GTSNPN and CDR2 SVGIG (reference sequence). CDR3 length: 15 amino acids. CDR3 bases: TGTGCCTTGCAAGCGGGGGGAACCTCTTGGGATGAGCAGTTCTTC. It encodes CALQAGGTSWDEQFF.

CDR3 amino acids: CASSRGGANNEQFF. As DNA, the CDR3 is TGTGCCAGCAGCCGTGGGGGGGCCAACAATGAGCAGTTCTTC. The chain recombines TRBV7-9 with TRBJ2-1; a weak D match, TRBD2 (7 bases). CDR1 and CDR2 (germline): SEHNR, FQNEAQ (reference sequence). Trimming removed 5 bases at V and 5 bases at J, with 13 bases between. The CDR3 sequence is 14 residues long.